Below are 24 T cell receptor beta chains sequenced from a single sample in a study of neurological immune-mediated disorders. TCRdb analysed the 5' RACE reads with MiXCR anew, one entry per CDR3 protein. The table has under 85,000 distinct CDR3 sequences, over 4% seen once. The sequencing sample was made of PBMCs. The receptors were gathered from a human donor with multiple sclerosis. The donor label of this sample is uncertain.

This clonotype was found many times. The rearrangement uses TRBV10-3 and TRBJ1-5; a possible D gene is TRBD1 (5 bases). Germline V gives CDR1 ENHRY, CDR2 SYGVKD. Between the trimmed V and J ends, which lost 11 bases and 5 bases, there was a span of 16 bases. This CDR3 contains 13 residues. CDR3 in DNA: TGTGCCGTTACTCAGGGTCTAGATCAGCCCCAGCATTTT. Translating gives CAVTQGLDQPQHF.

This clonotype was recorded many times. This CDR3 reads CATSGGSNTGELFF. DNA of the CDR3: TGTGCCACCAGTGGCGGATCGAACACCGGGGAGCTGTTTTTT. The gene calls are TRBV24-1 and TRBJ2-2, with D hard to call. V lost 5 bases to trimming and J lost 0 bases, with 6 bases between them. Per germline, CDR1 KGHDR and CDR2 SFDVKD. The CDR3 is made up of 14 amino acids.

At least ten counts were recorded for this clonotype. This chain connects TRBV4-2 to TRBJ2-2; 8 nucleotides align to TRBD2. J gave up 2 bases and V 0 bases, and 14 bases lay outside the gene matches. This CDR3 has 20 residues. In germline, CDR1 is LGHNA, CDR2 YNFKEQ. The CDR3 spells CASSQDWTGSGGANTGELFF. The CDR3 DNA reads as TGTGCCAGCAGCCAAGATTGGACCGGAAGCGGGGGTGCCAACACCGGGGAGCTGTTTTTT.

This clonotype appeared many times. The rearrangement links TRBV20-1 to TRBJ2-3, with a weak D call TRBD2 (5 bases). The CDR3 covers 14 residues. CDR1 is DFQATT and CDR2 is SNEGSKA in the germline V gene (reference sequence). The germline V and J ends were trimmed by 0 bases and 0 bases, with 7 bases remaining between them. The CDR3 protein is CSARDRRSTDTQYF. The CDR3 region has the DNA TGCAGTGCTAGAGATCGGAGGAGCACAGATACGCAGTATTTT.

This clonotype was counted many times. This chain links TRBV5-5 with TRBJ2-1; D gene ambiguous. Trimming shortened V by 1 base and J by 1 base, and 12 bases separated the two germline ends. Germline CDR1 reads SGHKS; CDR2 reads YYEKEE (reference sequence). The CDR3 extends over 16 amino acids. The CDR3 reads CASSLSELLSYNEQFF. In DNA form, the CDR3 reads TGTGCCAGCAGCTTGTCGGAACTGCTATCCTACAATGAGCAGTTCTTC.

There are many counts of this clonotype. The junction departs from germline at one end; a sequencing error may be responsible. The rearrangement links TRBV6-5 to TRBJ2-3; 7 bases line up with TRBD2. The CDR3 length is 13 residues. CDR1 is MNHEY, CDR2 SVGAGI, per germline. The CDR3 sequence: CASSPGGTDTQYF. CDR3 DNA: TGCGCCAGCAGCCCCGGGGGGACAGATACGCAGTATTTT.

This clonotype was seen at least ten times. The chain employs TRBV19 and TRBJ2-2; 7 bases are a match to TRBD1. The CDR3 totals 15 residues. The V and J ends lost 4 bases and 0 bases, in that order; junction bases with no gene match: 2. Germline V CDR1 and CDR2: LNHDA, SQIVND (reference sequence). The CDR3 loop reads CASSKDRANTGELFF. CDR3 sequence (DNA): TGTGCCAGTAGTAAAGACAGGGCGAACACCGGGGAGCTGTTTTTT.

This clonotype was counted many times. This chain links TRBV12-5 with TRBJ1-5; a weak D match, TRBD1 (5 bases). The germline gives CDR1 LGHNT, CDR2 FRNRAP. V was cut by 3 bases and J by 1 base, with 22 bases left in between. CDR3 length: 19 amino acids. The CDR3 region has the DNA TGTGCTAGTGGTTTCGCCCCCTTAGGGCAGGGCCTGAGCAATCAGCCCCAGCATTTT. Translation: CASGFAPLGQGLSNQPQHF.

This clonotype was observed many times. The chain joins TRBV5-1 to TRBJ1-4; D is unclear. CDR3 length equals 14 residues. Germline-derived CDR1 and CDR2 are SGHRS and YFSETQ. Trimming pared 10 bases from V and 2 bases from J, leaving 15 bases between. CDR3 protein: CARRTEGTNEKLFF. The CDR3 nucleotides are TGCGCCCGTCGGACGGAAGGTACTAATGAAAAACTGTTTTTT.

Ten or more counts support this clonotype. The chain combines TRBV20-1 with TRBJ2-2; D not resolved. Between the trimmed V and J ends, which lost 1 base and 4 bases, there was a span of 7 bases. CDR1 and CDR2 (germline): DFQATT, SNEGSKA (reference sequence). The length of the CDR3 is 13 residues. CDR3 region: CSARAAFTGELFF. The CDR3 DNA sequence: TGCAGTGCTAGAGCGGCGTTCACCGGGGAGCTGTTTTTT.

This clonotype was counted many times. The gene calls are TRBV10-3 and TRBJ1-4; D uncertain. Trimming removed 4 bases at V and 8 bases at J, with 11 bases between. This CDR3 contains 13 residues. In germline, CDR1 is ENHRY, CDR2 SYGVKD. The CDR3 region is CAISAGVYEKLFF. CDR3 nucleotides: TGTGCCATCAGTGCTGGGGTGTACGAAAAACTGTTTTTT.

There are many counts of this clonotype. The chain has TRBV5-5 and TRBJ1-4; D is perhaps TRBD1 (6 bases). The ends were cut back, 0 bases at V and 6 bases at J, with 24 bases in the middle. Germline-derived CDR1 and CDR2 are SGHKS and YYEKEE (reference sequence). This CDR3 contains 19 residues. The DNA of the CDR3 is TGTGCCAGCAGCTTGGAACCGAACTCAGCCTGGGGACAATATGAAAAACTGTTTTTT. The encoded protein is CASSLEPNSAWGQYEKLFF.

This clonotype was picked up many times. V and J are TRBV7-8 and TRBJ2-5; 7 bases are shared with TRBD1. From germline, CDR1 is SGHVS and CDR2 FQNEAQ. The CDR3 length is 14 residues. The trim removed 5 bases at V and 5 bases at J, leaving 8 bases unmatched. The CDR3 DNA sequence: TGTGCCAGCAGCCTAATGGGACAGCGGGAGACCCAGTACTTC. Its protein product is CASSLMGQRETQYF.

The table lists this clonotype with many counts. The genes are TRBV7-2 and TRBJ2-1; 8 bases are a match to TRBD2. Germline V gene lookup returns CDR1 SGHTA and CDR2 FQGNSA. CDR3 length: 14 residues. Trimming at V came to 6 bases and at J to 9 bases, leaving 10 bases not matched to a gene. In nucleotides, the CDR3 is TGTGCCAGCAGGAGGAAGGCGGGGGGAGGTGAGCAGTTCTTC. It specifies CASRRKAGGGEQFF.

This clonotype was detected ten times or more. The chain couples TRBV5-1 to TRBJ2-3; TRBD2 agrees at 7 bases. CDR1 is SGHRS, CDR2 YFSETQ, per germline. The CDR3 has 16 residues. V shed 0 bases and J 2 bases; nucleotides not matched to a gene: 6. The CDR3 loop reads CASSLVPAGITDTQYF. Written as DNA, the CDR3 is TGCGCCAGCAGCTTGGTTCCAGCGGGGATCACAGATACGCAGTATTTT.

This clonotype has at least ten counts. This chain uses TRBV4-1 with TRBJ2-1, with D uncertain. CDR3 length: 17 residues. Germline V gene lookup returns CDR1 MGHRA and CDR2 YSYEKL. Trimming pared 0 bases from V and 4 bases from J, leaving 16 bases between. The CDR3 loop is CASSQDQPRGIYNEQFF. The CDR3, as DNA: TGCGCCAGCAGCCAAGATCAGCCCCGTGGGATTTACAATGAGCAGTTCTTC.

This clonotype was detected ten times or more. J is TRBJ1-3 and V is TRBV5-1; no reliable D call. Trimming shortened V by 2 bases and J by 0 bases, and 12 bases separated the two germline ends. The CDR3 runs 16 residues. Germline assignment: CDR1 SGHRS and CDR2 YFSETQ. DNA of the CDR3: TGCGCCAGCAGCTTCCAATTACTGGACTCTGGAAACACCATATATTTT. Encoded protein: CASSFQLLDSGNTIYF.

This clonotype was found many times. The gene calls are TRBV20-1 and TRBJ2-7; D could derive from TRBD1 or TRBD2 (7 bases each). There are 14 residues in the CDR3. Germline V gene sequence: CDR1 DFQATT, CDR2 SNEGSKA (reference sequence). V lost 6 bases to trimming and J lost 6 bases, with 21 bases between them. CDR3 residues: CSANQGGGLGEQYF. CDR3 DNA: TGCAGTGCGAATCAGGGGGGGGGGTTGGGCGAGCAGTACTTC.

CDR3 residues: CASSQGYRDYEQYF. The CDR3 nucleotides are TGTGCCAGCAGCCAAGGATACAGGGACTACGAGCAGTACTTC. The V call is TRBV4-2, the J call TRBJ2-7, with a weak D call TRBD1 (6 bases). Germline V gene lookup returns CDR1 LGHNA and CDR2 YNFKEQ. CDR3 length: 14 residues. Trimming took 1 base from V and 3 from J, leaving 10 bases between them.

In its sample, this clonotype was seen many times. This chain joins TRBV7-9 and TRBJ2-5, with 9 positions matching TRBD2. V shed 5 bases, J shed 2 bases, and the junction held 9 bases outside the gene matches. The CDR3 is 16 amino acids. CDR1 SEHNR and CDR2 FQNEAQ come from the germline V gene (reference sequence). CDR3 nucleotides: TGTGCCAGCAGCCCCCCGGCTAGCGGGGATCAAGAGACCCAGTACTTC. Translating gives CASSPPASGDQETQYF.

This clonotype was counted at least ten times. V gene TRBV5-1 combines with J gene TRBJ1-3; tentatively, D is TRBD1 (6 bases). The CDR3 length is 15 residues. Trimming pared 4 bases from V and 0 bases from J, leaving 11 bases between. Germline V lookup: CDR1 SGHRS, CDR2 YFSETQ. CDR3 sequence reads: CASSEQGYSGNTIYF. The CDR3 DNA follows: TGCGCCAGCAGCGAACAGGGTTACTCTGGAAACACCATATATTTT.

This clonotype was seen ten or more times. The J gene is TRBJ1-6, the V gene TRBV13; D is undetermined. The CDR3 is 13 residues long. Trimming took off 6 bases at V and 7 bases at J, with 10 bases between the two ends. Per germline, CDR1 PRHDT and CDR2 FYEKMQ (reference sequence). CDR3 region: CASRAGRNSPLHF. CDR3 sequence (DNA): TGTGCCAGCAGAGCCGGGAGAAATTCACCCCTCCACTTT.

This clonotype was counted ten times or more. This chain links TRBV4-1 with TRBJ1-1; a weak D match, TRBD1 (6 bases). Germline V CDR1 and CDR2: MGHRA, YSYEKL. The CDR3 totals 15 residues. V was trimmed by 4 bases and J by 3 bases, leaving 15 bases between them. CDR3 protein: CASSPHEGGDTEAFF. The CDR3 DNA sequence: TGCGCCAGCAGCCCCCACGAAGGGGGTGACACTGAAGCTTTCTTT.

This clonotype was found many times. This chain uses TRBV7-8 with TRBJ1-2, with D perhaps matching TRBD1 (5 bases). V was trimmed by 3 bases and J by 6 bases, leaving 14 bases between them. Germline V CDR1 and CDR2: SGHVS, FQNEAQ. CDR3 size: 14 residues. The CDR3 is CASSFGQGGDGYTF. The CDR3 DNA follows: TGTGCCAGCAGCTTTGGGCAGGGAGGGGATGGCTACACCTTC.